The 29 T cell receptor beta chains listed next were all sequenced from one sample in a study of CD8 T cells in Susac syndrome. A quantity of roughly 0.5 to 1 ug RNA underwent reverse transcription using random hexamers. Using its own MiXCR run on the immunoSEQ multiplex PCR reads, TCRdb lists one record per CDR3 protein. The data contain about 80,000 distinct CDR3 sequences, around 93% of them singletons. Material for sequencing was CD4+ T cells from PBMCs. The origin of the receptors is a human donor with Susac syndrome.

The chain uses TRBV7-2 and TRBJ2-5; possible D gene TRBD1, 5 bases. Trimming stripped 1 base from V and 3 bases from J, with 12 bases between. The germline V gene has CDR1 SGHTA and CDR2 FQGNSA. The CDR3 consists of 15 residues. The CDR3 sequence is CASSLVPTEKETQYF. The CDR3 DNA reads TGTGCCAGCAGCTTAGTACCGACAGAGAAAGAGACCCAGTACTTC.

CDR3 DNA: TGCGCCAGCAGCCCTTCGGTCGGGACAGAGGGAAAGCAGTACTTC. Protein product: CASSPSVGTEGKQYF. This chain links TRBV5-1 with TRBJ2-7; TRBD1 matches at 7 bases. The J segment lost 8 bases and the V segment lost 4 bases, leaving 15 bases of the junction unmatched. The CDR3 is 15 amino acids. Per the germline V gene, CDR1 is SGHRS and CDR2 is YFSETQ.

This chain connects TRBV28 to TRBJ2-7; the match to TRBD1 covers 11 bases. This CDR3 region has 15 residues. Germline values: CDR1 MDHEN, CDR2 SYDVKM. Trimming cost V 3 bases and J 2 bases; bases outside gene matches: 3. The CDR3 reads CASSFWDRGAYEQYF. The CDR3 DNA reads TGTGCCAGCAGTTTCTGGGACAGGGGGGCCTACGAGCAGTACTTC.

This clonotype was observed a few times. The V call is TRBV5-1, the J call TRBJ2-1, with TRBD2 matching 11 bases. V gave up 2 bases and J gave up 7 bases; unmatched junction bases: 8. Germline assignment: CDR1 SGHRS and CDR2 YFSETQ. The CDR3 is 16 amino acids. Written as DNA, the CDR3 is TGCGCCAGCAGCTTACTAGCGGGGGCCCTTGGAAATGAGCAGTTCTTC. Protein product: CASSLLAGALGNEQFF. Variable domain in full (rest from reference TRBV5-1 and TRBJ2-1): KAGVTQTPRYLIKTRGQQVTLSCSPISGHRSVSWYQQTPGQGLQFLFEYFSETQRNKGNFPGRFSGRQFSNSRSEMNVSTLELGDSALYLCASSLLAGALGNEQFFGPGTRLTVL.

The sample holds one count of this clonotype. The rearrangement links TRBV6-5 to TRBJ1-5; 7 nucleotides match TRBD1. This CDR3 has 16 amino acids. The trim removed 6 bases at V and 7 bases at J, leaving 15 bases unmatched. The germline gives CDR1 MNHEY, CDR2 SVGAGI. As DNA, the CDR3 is TGTGCCAGCAGCTACCTAGACAGGGCACAAGTACAGCCCCAGCATTTT. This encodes CASSYLDRAQVQPQHF.

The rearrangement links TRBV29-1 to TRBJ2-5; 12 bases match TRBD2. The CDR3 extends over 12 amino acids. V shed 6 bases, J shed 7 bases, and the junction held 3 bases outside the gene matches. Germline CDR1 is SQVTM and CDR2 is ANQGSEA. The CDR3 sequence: CSVLLAGGTQYF. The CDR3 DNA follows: TGCAGCGTCCTACTAGCGGGGGGGACCCAGTACTTC.

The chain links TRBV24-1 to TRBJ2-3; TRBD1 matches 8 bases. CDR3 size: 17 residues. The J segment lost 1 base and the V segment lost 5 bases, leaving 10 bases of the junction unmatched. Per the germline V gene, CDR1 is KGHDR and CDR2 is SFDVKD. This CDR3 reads CATSGHATGVGTDTQYF. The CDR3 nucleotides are TGTGCCACCAGTGGGCATGCGACAGGGGTAGGCACAGATACGCAGTATTTT.

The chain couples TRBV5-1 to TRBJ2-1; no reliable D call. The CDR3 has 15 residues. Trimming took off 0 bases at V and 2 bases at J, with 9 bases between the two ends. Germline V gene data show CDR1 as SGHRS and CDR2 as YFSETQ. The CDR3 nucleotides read TGCGCCAGCAGCTTGGAAGGACCCCCCTACAATGAGCAGTTCTTC. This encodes CASSLEGPPYNEQFF.

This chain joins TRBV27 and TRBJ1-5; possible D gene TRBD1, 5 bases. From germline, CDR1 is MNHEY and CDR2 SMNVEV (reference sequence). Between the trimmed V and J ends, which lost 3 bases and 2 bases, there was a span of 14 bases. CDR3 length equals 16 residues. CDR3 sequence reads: CASSFGGWFGNQPQHF. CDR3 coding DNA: TGTGCCAGCAGTTTTGGGGGTTGGTTCGGCAATCAGCCCCAGCATTTT.

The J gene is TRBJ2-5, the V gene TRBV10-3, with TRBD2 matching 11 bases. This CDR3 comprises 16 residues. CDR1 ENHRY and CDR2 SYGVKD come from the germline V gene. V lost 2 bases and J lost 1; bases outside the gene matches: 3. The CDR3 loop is CAISEGLAGLQETQYF. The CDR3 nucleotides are TGTGCCATCAGTGAGGGACTAGCGGGCCTCCAAGAGACCCAGTACTTC.

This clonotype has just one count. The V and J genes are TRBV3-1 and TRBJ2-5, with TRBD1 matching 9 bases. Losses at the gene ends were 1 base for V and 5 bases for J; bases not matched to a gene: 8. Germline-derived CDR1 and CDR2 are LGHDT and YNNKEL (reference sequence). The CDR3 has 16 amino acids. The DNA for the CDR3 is TGTGCCAGCAGCCAAGCGGCGGGACAGGGTTCGGAGACCCAGTACTTC. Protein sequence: CASSQAAGQGSETQYF.

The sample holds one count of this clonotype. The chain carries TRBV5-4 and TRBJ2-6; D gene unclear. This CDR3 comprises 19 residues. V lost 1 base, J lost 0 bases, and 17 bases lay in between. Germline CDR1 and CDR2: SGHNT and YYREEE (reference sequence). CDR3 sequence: CASSLKTASKISGANVLTF. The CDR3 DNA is TGTGCCAGCAGCTTGAAAACGGCCAGCAAAATCTCTGGGGCCAACGTCCTGACTTTC.

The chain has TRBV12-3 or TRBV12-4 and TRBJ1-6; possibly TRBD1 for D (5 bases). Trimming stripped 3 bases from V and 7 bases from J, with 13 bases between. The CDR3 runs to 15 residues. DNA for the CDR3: TGTGCCAGCAGTTTCCGTCGGGGGGTCAATTCACCCCTCCACTTT. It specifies CASSFRRGVNSPLHF.

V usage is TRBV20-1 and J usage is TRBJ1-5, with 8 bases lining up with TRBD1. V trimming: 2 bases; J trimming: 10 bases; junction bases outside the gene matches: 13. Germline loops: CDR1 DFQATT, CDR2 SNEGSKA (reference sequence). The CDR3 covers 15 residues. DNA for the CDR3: TGCAGTGCTAGATGGGACAGGTCTCCAATGAGCCCCCAGCATTTT. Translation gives CSARWDRSPMSPQHF.

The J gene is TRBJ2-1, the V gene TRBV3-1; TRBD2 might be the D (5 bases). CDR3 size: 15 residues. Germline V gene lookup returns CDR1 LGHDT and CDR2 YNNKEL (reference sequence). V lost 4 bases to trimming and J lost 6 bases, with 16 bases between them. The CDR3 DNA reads TGTGCCAGCAGCCCCCTGGCCACTAGGGCCAATGAGCAGTTCTTC. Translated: CASSPLATRANEQFF.

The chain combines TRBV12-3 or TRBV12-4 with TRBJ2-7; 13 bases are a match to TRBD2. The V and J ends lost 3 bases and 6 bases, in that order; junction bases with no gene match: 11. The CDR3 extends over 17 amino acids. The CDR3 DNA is TGTGCCAGCAGTTTGTCGAGTTGGACTAGCGGGAGAGGCGAGCAGTACTTC. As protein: CASSLSSWTSGRGEQYF.

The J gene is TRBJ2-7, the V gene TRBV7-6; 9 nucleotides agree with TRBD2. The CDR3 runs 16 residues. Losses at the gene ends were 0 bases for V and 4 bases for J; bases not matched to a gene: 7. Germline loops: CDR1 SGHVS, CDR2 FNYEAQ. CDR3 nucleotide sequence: TGTGCCAGCAGCTTAGCCGCAGCGGGAGGCTCATACGAGCAGTACTTC. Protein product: CASSLAAAGGSYEQYF.

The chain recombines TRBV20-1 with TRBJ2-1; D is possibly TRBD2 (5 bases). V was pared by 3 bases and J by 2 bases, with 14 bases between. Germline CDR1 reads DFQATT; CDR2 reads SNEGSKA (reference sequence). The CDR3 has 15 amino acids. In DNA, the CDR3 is TGCAGTGCTAGCAATACTCGGGGAACCTACAATGAGCAGTTCTTC. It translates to CSASNTRGTYNEQFF.

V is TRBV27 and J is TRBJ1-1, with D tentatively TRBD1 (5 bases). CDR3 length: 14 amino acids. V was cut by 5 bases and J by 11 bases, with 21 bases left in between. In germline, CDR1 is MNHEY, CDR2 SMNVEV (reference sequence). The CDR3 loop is CASSPLGQGRSAFF. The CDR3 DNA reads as TGTGCCAGCAGTCCACTGGGGCAGGGTCGTTCGGCTTTCTTT.

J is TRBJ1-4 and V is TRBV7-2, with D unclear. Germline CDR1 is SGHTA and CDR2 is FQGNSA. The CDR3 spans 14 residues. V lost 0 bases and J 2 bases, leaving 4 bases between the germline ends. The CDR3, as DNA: TGTGCCAGCAGCTTAGCCGGGACTAATGAAAAACTGTTTTTT. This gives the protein CASSLAGTNEKLFF.

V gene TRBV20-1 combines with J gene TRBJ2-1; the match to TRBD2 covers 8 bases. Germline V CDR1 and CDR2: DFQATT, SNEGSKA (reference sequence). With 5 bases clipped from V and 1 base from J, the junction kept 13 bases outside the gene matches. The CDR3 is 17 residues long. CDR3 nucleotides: TGCAGTGCTCTTGGGGGGGGACTAGAAAGGTCCTACAATGAGCAGTTCTTC. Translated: CSALGGGLERSYNEQFF.

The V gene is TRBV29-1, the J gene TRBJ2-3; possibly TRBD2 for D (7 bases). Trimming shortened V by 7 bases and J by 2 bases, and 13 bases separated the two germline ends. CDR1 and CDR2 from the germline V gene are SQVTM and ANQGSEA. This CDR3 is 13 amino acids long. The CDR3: CSGGGGATDTQYF. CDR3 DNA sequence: TGCAGCGGGGGAGGGGGAGCCACAGATACGCAGTATTTT.

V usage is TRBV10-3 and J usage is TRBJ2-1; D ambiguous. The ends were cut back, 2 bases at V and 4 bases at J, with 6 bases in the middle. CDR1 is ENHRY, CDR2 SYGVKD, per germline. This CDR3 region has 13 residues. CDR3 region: CAISETDYNEQFF. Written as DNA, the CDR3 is TGTGCCATCAGTGAGACAGATTACAATGAGCAGTTCTTC.

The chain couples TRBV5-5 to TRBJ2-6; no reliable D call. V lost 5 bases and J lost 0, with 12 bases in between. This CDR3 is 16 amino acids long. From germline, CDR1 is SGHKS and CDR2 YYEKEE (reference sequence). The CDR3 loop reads CASRRSLGSGANVLTF. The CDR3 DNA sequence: TGTGCCAGCAGAAGGAGCCTTGGCTCTGGGGCCAACGTCCTGACTTTC.

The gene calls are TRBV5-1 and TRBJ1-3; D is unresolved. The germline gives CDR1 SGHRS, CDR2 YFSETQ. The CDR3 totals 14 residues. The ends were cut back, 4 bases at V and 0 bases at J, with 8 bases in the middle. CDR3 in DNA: TGCGCCAGCAGCCAGGTTAGCTCTGGAAACACCATATATTTT. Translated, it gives CASSQVSSGNTIYF.

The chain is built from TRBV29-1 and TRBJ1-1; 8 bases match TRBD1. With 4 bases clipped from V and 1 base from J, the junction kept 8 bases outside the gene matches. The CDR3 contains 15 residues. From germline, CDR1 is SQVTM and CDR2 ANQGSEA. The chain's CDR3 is CSVGVTGVANTEAFF. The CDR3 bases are TGCAGCGTTGGGGTGACAGGGGTTGCGAACACTGAAGCTTTCTTT.

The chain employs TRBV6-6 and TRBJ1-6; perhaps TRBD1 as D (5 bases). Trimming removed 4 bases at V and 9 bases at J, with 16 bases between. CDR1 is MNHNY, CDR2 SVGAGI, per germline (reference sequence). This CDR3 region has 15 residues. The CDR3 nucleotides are TGTGCCAGCAGTTCTAACTCGGACATATCTTCACCCCTCCACTTT. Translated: CASSSNSDISSPLHF.

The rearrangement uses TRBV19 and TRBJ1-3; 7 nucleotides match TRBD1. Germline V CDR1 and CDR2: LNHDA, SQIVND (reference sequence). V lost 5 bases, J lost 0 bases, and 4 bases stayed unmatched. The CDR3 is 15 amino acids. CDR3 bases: TGTGCCAGTAGTTCGGGACAGCGCTCTGGAAACACCATATATTTT. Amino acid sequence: CASSSGQRSGNTIYF. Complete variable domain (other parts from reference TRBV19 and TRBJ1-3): DGGITQSPKYLFRKEGQNVTLSCEQNLNHDAMYWYRQDPGQGLRLIYYSQIVNDFQKGDIAEGYSVSREKKESFPLTVTSAQKNPTAFYLCASSSGQRSGNTIYFGEGSWLTVV.

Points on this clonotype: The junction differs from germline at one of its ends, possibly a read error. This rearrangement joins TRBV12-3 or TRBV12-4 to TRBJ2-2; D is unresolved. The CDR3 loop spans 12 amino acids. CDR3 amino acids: CASVRNAGELFF. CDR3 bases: TGTGCCAGCGTACGGAACGCCGGGGAGCTGTTTTTT.